This T cell receptor (beta chain) appears in the sequencing data of a study of blood T cell repertoires in COVID-19. Whole-study context: COVID-19 samples from acute and convalescent phases originated in the United States, Italy and Spain. T cells, B-cell-depleted T cells, or PBMCs supplied cDNA or gDNA.

Per the authors' pipeline: Estimated nucleated cell counts came from reference gene primer amplification. Sequencing used immunoSEQ multiplex PCR; TCRdb keeps in-frame clones, though not all of them. The D gene and trimming were derived from the DNA, and the V and J assignments and clone size from that table. The top ten clones hold around 3.3% of a sample with about 220,000 clones, approximately 82% of them seen once. The sample holds one count of this clone. The source is a woman of 80 years or more with acute or convalescent COVID-19. Sequenced: peripheral blood.

Here the CDR3 reads CASSLGLAGAAYEQYF. The CDR3 coding sequence is TGTGCCAGCAGTTTGGGACTAGCGGGCGCCGCCTACGAGCAGTACTTC. The chain has TRBV6-2 or TRBV6-3 and TRBJ2-7, with 12 bases aligning to TRBD2. The CDR3 is 16 residues long. The V gene end was trimmed by 4 bases and the J gene end by 2 bases; junction bases not matched to a gene: 6. The germline V gene encodes CDR1 MNHEY and CDR2 SVGEGT.